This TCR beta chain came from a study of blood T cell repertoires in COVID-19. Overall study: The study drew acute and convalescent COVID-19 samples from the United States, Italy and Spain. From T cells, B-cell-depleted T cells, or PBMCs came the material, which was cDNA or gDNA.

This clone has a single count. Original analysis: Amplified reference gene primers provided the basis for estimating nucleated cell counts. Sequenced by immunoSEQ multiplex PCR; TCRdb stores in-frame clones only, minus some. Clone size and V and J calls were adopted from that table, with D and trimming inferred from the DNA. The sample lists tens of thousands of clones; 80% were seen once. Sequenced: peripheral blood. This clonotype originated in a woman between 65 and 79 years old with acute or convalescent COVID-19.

The CDR3 region is CASSRQINTEAFF. The CDR3 nucleotides read TGTGCCAGTAGTAGACAGATCAACACTGAAGCTTTCTTT. V is TRBV19 and J is TRBJ1-1, with D possibly being TRBD1 (5 bases). The germline V and J ends were trimmed by 4 bases and 2 bases, with 8 bases remaining between them. The CDR3 consists of 13 residues. Per germline, CDR1 LNHDA and CDR2 SQIVND (reference sequence).